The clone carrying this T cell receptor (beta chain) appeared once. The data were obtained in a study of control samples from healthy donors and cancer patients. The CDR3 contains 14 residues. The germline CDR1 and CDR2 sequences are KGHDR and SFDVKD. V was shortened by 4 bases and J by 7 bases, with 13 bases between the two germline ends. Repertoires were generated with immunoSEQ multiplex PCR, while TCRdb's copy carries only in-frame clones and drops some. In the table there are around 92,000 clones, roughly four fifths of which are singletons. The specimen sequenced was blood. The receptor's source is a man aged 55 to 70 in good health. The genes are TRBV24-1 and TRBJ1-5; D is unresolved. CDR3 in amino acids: CATSEGGIRQPQHF. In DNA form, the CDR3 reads TGTGCCACCAGTGAAGGAGGGATTCGGCAGCCCCAGCATTTT.